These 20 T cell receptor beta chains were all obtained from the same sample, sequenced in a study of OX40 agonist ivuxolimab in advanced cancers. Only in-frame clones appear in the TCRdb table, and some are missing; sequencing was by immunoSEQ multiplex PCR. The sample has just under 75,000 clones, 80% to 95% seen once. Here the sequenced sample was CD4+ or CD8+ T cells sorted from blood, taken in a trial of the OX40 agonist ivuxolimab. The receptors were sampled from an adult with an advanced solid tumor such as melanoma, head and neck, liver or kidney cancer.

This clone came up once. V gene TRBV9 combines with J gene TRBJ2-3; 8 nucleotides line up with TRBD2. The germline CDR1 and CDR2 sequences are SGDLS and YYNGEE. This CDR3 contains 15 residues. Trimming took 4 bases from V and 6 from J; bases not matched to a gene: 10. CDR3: CASSFTGTRGDTQYF. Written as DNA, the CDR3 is TGTGCCAGCAGCTTCACCGGGACTAGAGGCGATACGCAGTATTTT.

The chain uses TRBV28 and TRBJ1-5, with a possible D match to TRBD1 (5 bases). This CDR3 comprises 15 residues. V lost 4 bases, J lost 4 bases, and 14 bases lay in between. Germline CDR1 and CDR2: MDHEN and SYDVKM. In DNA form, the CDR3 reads TGTGCCAGCAGTTCTCTCCGGGGCTTTAATCAGCCCCAGCATTTT. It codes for CASSSLRGFNQPQHF.

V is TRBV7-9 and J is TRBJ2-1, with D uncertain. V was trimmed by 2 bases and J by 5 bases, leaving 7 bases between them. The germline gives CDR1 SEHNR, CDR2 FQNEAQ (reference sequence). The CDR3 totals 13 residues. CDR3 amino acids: CASSLRYNNEQFF. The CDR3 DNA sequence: TGTGCCAGCAGCTTAAGGTATAACAATGAGCAGTTCTTC.

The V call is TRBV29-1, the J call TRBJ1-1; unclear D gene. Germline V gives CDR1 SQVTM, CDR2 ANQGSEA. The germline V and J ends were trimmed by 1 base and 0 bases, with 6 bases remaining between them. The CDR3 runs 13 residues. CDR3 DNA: TGCAGCGTTGAAGTTGCGGTGAACACTGAAGCTTTCTTT. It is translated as CSVEVAVNTEAFF.

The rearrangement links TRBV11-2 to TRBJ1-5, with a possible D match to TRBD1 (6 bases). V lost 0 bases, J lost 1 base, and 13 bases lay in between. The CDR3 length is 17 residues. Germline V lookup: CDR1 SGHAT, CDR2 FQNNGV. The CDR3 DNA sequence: TGTGCCAGCAGCTTAGATATAGCAGGGGAAAGCAATCAGCCCCAGCATTTT. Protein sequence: CASSLDIAGESNQPQHF.

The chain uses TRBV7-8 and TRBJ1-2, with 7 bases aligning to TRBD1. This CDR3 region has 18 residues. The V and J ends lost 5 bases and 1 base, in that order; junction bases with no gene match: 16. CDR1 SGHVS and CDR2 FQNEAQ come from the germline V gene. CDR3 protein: CASSLGWVPGQHNYGYTF. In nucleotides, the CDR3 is TGTGCCAGCAGCCTAGGGTGGGTACCGGGACAGCATAACTATGGCTACACCTTC.

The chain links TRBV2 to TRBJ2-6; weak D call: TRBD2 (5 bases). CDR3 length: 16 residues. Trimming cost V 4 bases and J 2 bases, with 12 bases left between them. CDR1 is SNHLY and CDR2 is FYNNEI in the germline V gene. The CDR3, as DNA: TGTGCCAGCAGTGGGGAGTCTGGGGCTGGGGCCAACGTCCTGACTTTC. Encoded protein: CASSGESGAGANVLTF.

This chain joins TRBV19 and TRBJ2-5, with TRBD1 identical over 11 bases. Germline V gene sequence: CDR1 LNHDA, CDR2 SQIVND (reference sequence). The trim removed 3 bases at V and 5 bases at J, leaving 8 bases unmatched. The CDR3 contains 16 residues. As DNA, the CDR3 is TGTGCCAGTAGTATTGGTGGGACAGGGGGGACGGAGACCCAGTACTTC. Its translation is CASSIGGTGGTETQYF.

The CDR3 sequence is CASSPDRFGELFF. The CDR3 DNA reads TGTGCCAGCAGCCCGGACAGGTTCGGGGAGCTGTTTTTT. The chain employs TRBV7-3 and TRBJ2-2, with 7 positions matching TRBD1. Germline V CDR1 and CDR2: SGHTA, FQGTGA. The V and J ends lost 5 bases and 7 bases, in that order; junction bases with no gene match: 4. The CDR3 is 13 amino acids.

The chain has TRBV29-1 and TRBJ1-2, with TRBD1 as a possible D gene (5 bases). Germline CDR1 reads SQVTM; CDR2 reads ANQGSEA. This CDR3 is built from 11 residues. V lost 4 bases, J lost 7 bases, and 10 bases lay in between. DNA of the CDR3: TGCAGCGTTGGAGGGGAAGGTGGCTACACCTTC. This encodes CSVGGEGGYTF.

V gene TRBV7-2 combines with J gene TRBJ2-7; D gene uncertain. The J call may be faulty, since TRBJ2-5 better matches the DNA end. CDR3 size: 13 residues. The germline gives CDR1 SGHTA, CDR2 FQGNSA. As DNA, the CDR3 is TGTGCCAGCAGCTTAGTCTCCCGAGAGACCCAGTACTTC. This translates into CASSLVSRETQYF.

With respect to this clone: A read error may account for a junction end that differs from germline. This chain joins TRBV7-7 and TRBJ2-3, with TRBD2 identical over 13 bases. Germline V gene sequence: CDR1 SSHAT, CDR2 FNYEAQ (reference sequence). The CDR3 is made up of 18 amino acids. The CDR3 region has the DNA TGTGCTAGCAGCTCCAGACTAGCGGGAGGCGTGAGCACAGATACGCAGTATTTT. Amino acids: CASSSRLAGGVSTDTQYF.

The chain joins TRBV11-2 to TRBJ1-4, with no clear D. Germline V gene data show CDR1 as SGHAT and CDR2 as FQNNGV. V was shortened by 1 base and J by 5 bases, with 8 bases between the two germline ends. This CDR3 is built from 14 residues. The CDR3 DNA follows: TGTGCCAGCAGCTTAGGGTCGGGGAATGAAAAACTGTTTTTT. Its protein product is CASSLGSGNEKLFF.

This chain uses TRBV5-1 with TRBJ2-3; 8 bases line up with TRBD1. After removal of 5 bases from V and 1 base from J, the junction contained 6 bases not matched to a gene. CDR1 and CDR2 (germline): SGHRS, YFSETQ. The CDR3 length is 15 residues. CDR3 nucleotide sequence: TGCGCCAGCAGTTCCGGACAGGGCGGCACAGATACGCAGTATTTT. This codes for CASSSGQGGTDTQYF.

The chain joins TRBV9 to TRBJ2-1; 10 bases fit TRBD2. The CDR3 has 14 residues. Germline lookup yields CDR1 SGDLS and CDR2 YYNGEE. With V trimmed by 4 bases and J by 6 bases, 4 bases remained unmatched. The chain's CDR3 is CASSSRTSGNEQFF. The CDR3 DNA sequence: TGTGCCAGCAGCTCCCGGACTAGCGGCAATGAGCAGTTCTTC.

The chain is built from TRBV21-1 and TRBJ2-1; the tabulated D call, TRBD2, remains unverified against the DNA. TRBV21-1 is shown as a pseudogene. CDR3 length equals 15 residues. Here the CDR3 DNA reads TGTGCCAGCAGCAACTTAGCGGGAGACTACAATGAGCAGTTCTTC. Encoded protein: CASSNLAGDYNEQFF.

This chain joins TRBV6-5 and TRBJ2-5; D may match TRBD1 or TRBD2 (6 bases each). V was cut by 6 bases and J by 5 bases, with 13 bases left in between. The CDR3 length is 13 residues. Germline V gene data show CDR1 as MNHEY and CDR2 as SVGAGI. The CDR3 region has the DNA TGTGCCAGCAGATCGACAGGAGGGGAGACCCAGTACTTC. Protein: CASRSTGGETQYF.

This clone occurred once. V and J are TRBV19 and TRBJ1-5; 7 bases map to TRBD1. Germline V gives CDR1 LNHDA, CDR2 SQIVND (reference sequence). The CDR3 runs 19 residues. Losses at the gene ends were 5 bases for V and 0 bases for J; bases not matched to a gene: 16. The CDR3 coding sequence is TGTGCCAGTAGTCCTCGTTGGACAGGCCGGGGATATAGCAATCAGCCCCAGCATTTT. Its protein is CASSPRWTGRGYSNQPQHF.

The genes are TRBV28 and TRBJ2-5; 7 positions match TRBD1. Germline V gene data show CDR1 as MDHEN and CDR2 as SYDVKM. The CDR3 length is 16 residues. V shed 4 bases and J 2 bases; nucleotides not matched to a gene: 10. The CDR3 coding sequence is TGTGCCAGCAGTTCCCCCCATGAGGGGGCACAAGAGACCCAGTACTTC. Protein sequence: CASSSPHEGAQETQYF.

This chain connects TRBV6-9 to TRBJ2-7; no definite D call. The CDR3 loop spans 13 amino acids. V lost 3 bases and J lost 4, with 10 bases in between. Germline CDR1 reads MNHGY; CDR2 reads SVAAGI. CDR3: CASSYARWYEQYF. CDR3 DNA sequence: TGTGCCAGCAGTTACGCGAGGTGGTACGAGCAGTACTTC.